A single sample gave rise to the 20 T cell receptor beta chains below, sequenced in a study of vaccination effects on CD4 cells after COVID-19. Before sequencing, viral peptide pools were used by the ViraFEST assay to expand antigen-specific CD4+ T cells. Scientists isolated CD4+ T cells after a roughly 9-day culture period ended. People in the vaccine group had not been infected with SARS-CoV-2 before, and their nucleocapsid antibodies were negative. Their antigen targets remain unknown. Assay: immunoSEQ multiplex PCR; the TCRdb copy retains only in-frame clones and omits some. The sample lists 70,000 or so clones; more than 60% were seen once. This specimen consisted of CD4+ T cells from PBMCs cultured with SARS-CoV-2 spike peptides, obtained before COVID-19 vaccination. The receptors here all came from a human donor who received a COVID-19 vaccine.

This chain links TRBV5-1 with TRBJ2-3; a possible D gene is TRBD1 (5 bases). The CDR3 spans 14 residues. Looked up from germline, CDR1 is SGHRS and CDR2 is YFSETQ. Trimming cost V 0 bases and J 2 bases, with 7 bases left between them. CDR3 sequence (DNA): TGCGCCAGCAGCTTGGCAGGGTTCACAGATACGCAGTATTTT. Protein product: CASSLAGFTDTQYF.

The gene calls are TRBV3-1 (or the pseudogene TRBV3-2) and TRBJ1-6; D gene uncertain. Trimming shortened V by 4 bases and J by 8 bases, and 3 bases separated the two germline ends. CDR1 is LGHDT and CDR2 is YNNKEL in the germline V gene (reference sequence). This CDR3 has 11 residues. The CDR3 spells CASSPHSPLHF. The CDR3 DNA reads TGTGCCAGCAGCCCGCATTCACCCCTCCACTTT.

The V call is TRBV5-5, the J call TRBJ2-3; TRBD2 matches at 12 bases. CDR1 is SGHKS, CDR2 YYEKEE, per germline (reference sequence). Trimming took 0 bases from V and 2 from J; bases not matched to a gene: 4. This CDR3 comprises 17 residues. CDR3 in DNA: TGTGCCAGCAGCTTGGGCAGACTAGCGGGGGACACAGATACGCAGTATTTT. This gives the protein CASSLGRLAGDTDTQYF.

The V call is TRBV10-3, the J call TRBJ2-3; weak D call: TRBD1 (5 bases). Germline CDR1 and CDR2: ENHRY and SYGVKD. V was pared by 10 bases and J by 0 bases, with 14 bases between. The CDR3 runs 14 residues. The CDR3 region is CATQDISSTDTQYF. The CDR3 coding sequence is TGTGCCACCCAGGACATCTCTAGCACAGATACGCAGTATTTT.

The rearrangement uses TRBV5-5 and TRBJ1-2, with D perhaps TRBD1 (5 bases). CDR1 and CDR2 from the germline V gene are SGHKS and YYEKEE (reference sequence). The CDR3 covers 14 residues. Trimming shortened V by 5 bases and J by 4 bases, and 15 bases separated the two germline ends. CDR3 nucleotide sequence: TGTGCCAGCAGACCCGGGGGGACCTCCTATGGCTACACCTTC. Its translation: CASRPGGTSYGYTF.

This chain connects TRBV5-1 to TRBJ2-3; the match to TRBD1 covers 8 bases. This CDR3 is built from 14 residues. Germline V CDR1 and CDR2: SGHRS, YFSETQ. The ends lost 4 bases at V and 4 bases at J; junction bases unmatched: 5. CDR3 region: CASSLGQGPDTQYF. The CDR3 DNA sequence: TGCGCCAGCAGCCTAGGACAGGGCCCAGATACGCAGTATTTT.

The chain recombines TRBV2 with TRBJ2-2; the D gene is possibly TRBD1 (6 bases). The CDR3 sequence is 14 residues long. Trimming cost V 7 bases and J 1 base, with 10 bases left between them. Germline-derived CDR1 and CDR2 are SNHLY and FYNNEI. DNA of the CDR3: TGTGCCAGCAAAAGGACAGAGAACACCGGGGAGCTGTTTTTT. This translates into CASKRTENTGELFF.

This clone was recorded a few times. The V gene is TRBV29-1, the J gene TRBJ2-5; no clear D gene. The CDR3 is made up of 10 amino acids. The ends were cut back, 2 bases at V and 7 bases at J, with 5 bases in the middle. Germline V gene sequence: CDR1 SQVTM, CDR2 ANQGSEA. In DNA form, the CDR3 reads TGCAGCGTTGAACCTGTGACCCAGTACTTC. It is translated as CSVEPVTQYF.

This clone was seen a few times. V usage is TRBV5-1 and J usage is TRBJ1-1, with a tentative D call TRBD1 (6 bases). The CDR3 consists of 13 residues. From germline, CDR1 is SGHRS and CDR2 YFSETQ. V lost 5 bases and J 4 bases, leaving 12 bases between the germline ends. CDR3 region: CASSFTGSTEAFF. The CDR3 DNA reads as TGCGCCAGCAGTTTCACAGGGAGCACTGAAGCTTTCTTT.

The V gene is TRBV6-1, the J gene TRBJ1-1, with unresolved D. Germline V gene sequence: CDR1 MNHNS, CDR2 SASEGT. V lost 2 bases and J lost 0, with 10 bases in between. CDR3 length: 15 residues. In DNA form, the CDR3 reads TGTGCCAGCAGTGAAAAGGGCCCCATGAACACTGAAGCTTTCTTT. Its translation is CASSEKGPMNTEAFF.

V usage is TRBV29-1 and J usage is TRBJ1-6; D is unclear. The CDR3 consists of 13 residues. CDR1 is SQVTM, CDR2 ANQGSEA, per germline. The V end was cut by 4 bases, the J end by 0 bases, with 4 bases between. The CDR3 sequence: CSVAGSYNSPLHF. CDR3 nucleotide sequence: TGCAGCGTTGCCGGCTCCTATAATTCACCCCTCCACTTT.

The chain combines TRBV25-1 with TRBJ1-6, with TRBD1 matching 8 bases. Germline values: CDR1 MGHDK, CDR2 SYGVNS. This CDR3 spans 14 amino acids. Trimming at V came to 6 bases and at J to 8 bases, leaving 6 bases not matched to a gene. DNA for the CDR3: TGTGCCAGCAGCGAGACAGGGGAACATTCACCCCTCCACTTT. Protein: CASSETGEHSPLHF.

The rearrangement links TRBV20-1 to TRBJ1-2; 7 bases line up with TRBD1. With V trimmed by 5 bases and J by 9 bases, 6 bases remained unmatched. The CDR3 runs 11 residues. Germline V CDR1 and CDR2: DFQATT, SNEGSKA (reference sequence). This CDR3 is CSARQGTRYTF. CDR3 sequence (DNA): TGCAGTGCTCGACAGGGTACTCGCTACACCTTC.

The chain is built from TRBV18 and TRBJ2-1; perhaps TRBD2 as D (6 bases). The V gene's germline CDR1 is KGHSH and CDR2 LQKENI. The CDR3 runs to 12 residues. V lost 5 bases and J lost 16, with 18 bases in between. The CDR3 sequence: CASSSETGTRFF. The CDR3 bases are TGTGCCAGCTCATCGGAGACGGGGACTCGATTCTTC.

This chain connects TRBV5-1 to TRBJ1-2, with a possible D match to TRBD1 (5 bases). Trimming stripped 4 bases from V and 5 bases from J, with 12 bases between. Germline CDR1 is SGHRS and CDR2 is YFSETQ. This CDR3 comprises 13 residues. In DNA form, the CDR3 reads TGCGCCAGCAGCCTTGACAGCGTTTATGGCTACACCTTC. Translation gives CASSLDSVYGYTF.

The sample holds a few counts of this clone. The gene calls are TRBV2 and TRBJ1-5; D remains ambiguous. V dropped 4 bases and J dropped 6 bases, with 13 bases sitting between them. Germline V gives CDR1 SNHLY, CDR2 FYNNEI. CDR3 length: 14 amino acids. CDR3 region: CASSGREASQPQHF. In DNA, the CDR3 is TGTGCCAGCAGTGGACGGGAAGCCAGTCAGCCCCAGCATTTT.

This clone was counted only a few times. V is TRBV4-1 and J is TRBJ1-5, with D perhaps TRBD1 (6 bases). The CDR3 covers 17 residues. Per germline, CDR1 MGHRA and CDR2 YSYEKL. Deletions cut 0 bases from V and 5 bases from J, with 17 bases between. The chain's CDR3 is CASSQEVHRERDQPQHF. The CDR3 DNA follows: TGCGCCAGCAGCCAAGAAGTTCACAGGGAAAGGGATCAGCCCCAGCATTTT.

The V and J genes are TRBV5-1 and TRBJ1-2; tentatively, D is TRBD1 (5 bases). The germline V gene encodes CDR1 SGHRS and CDR2 YFSETQ. V was cut by 6 bases and J by 2 bases, with 17 bases left in between. The CDR3 has 15 residues. This CDR3 is CASTRTGGANYGYTF. The CDR3 DNA follows: TGCGCCAGCACCCGAACAGGAGGAGCCAACTATGGCTACACCTTC.

The rearrangement joins TRBV18 to TRBJ1-1, with 10 bases fitting TRBD1. Germline CDR1 KGHSH, CDR2 LQKENI. The V and J ends lost 3 bases and 6 bases, in that order; junction bases with no gene match: 4. CDR3 length: 14 residues. The CDR3 DNA is TGTGCCAGCTCACCGTGGACAGGGGGGGCTGAAGCTTTCTTT. Protein product: CASSPWTGGAEAFF.

V gene TRBV5-6 combines with J gene TRBJ2-7; 8 positions match TRBD1. The CDR3 length is 14 residues. The V segment lost 4 bases and the J segment 3 bases; nucleotides outside the gene matches: 6. Germline V gene data show CDR1 as SGHDT and CDR2 as YYEEEE. The CDR3 loop reads CASSPRDRIYEQYV. Here the CDR3 DNA reads TGTGCCAGCAGCCCCCGGGACAGGATCTACGAGCAGTACGTC.